The 21 T cell receptor beta chains in this list originate from one sample, sequenced in a study of blood T cells in healthy people across ages. A sample-barcoded 5' primer and a J-beta primer mix were used in a second PCR of roughly 7 to 11 cycles. TCRdb redid the calling of the 5' RACE reads with MiXCR, one entry per CDR3 protein. Among hundreds of thousands of distinct CDR3 sequences listed, under 55% were seen once. The sequenced sample consisted of blood. All receptors come from a man between 60 and 75 years old in good health.

The V gene is TRBV2, the J gene TRBJ1-1, with 8 bases fitting TRBD1. J lost 11 bases, V lost 3 bases, and 5 bases had no gene match. This CDR3 spans 12 amino acids. Germline V gene lookup returns CDR1 SNHLY and CDR2 FYNNEI. The CDR3 DNA sequence: TGTGCCAGCAGTGATCAGGGGGCTCTCGCTTTCTTT. Its translation: CASSDQGALAFF.

The gene calls are TRBV11-2 and TRBJ1-6; D perhaps matches TRBD1 (6 bases). Germline assignment: CDR1 SGHAT and CDR2 FQNNGV. The CDR3 runs to 15 residues. The V and J ends lost 0 bases and 8 bases respectively, with 11 bases between them. This CDR3 reads CASSLEEGGDSPLHF. The CDR3 nucleotides read TGTGCCAGCAGCTTAGAAGAGGGGGGGGATTCACCCCTCCACTTT.

This chain connects TRBV6-2 or TRBV6-3 to TRBJ1-5; a possible D gene is TRBD1 (5 bases). V was trimmed by 0 bases and J by 3 bases, leaving 18 bases between them. The germline V gene has CDR1 MNHEY and CDR2 SVGEGT. This CDR3 is built from 18 residues. The CDR3 DNA follows: TGTGCCAGCAGTTACTCCTCCGAACGGGGAGGGGACAATCAGCCCCAGCATTTT. This gives the protein CASSYSSERGGDNQPQHF.

The chain couples TRBV7-3 to TRBJ2-1, with 11 bases matching TRBD1. The CDR3 covers 16 residues. CDR1 SGHTA and CDR2 FQGTGA come from the germline V gene. The V and J ends lost 5 bases and 5 bases, in that order; junction bases with no gene match: 8. Written as DNA, the CDR3 is TGTGCCAGCAGCCACCAAGGACAGGGGGCGAACAATGAGCAGTTCTTC. Its protein product is CASSHQGQGANNEQFF.

This clonotype has a handful of counts. This rearrangement joins TRBV18 to TRBJ2-3; 7 nucleotides match TRBD1. CDR1 and CDR2 from the germline V gene are KGHSH and LQKENI. V trimming: 6 bases; J trimming: 3 bases; junction bases outside the gene matches: 6. The CDR3 covers 14 residues. Here the CDR3 DNA reads TGTGCCAGCTCCCTTGGGACAGTAACAGATACGCAGTATTTT. It is translated as CASSLGTVTDTQYF. Using reference TRBV18 and TRBJ2-3 for the parts outside the CDR3, the full variable domain is NAGVMQNPRHLVRRRGQEARLRCSPMKGHSHVYWYRQLPEEGLKFMVYLQKENIIDESGMPKERFSAEFPKEGPSILRIQQVVRGDSAAYFCASSLGTVTDTQYFGPGTRLTVL.

A few counts support this clonotype. The J gene is TRBJ1-5, the V gene TRBV12-3 or TRBV12-4; TRBD1 aligns across 8 bases. V shed 2 bases, J shed 0 bases, and the junction held 3 bases outside the gene matches. This CDR3 is 16 amino acids long. In DNA, the CDR3 is TGTGCCAGCAGTTTACAGGGGGCCTTTAGCAATCAGCCCCAGCATTTT. The encoded protein is CASSLQGAFSNQPQHF.

As for this clonotype: The CDR3 does not close with the conserved phenylalanine or tryptophan, likely indicating a read error. CDR3 in amino acids: CSVRGSGGADTQYS. In DNA, the CDR3 is TGCAGCGTTCGCGGGTCAGGGGGCGCGGATACGCAGTATTCT. The rearrangement links TRBV29-1 to TRBJ2-3; 8 bases map to TRBD1. This CDR3 has 14 amino acids. V was pared by 5 bases and J by 6 bases, with 10 bases of the junction left unmatched. CDR1 and CDR2 (germline): SQVTM, ANQGSEA.

The chain uses TRBV5-6 and TRBJ2-7; tentatively, D is TRBD1 (7 bases). The length of the CDR3 is 14 residues. Trimming took 4 bases from V and 2 from J, leaving 13 bases between them. Germline V gene lookup returns CDR1 SGHDT and CDR2 YYEEEE. CDR3 protein: CASSHAGTAYEQYF. CDR3 bases: TGTGCCAGCAGCCATGCGGGGACAGCCTACGAGCAGTACTTC.

This clonotype was seen a single time. The chain joins TRBV7-2 to TRBJ2-3; no firm D call. The germline CDR1 and CDR2 sequences are SGHTA and FQGNSA. V was trimmed by 8 bases and J by 2 bases, leaving 8 bases between them. The CDR3 contains 12 residues. The CDR3 here is CASASFTDTQYF. DNA of the CDR3: TGTGCCAGCGCTAGTTTCACAGATACGCAGTATTTT.

This clonotype was picked up many times. The chain carries TRBV12-3 or TRBV12-4 and TRBJ2-7; weak D call: TRBD1 (5 bases). This CDR3 contains 12 residues. Trimming took 3 bases from V and 6 from J, leaving 9 bases between them. CDR3 region: CASSLDGAEQYF. CDR3 coding DNA: TGTGCCAGCAGTTTGGATGGGGCCGAGCAGTACTTC.

Regarding this clonotype: A much larger clone is a single base away; this may be a read error. The rearrangement links TRBV6-6 to TRBJ2-7; possibly TRBD2 for D (6 bases). Germline V gives CDR1 MNHNY, CDR2 SVGAGI (reference sequence). This CDR3 region has 13 residues. CDR3 region: CAGSYLGGREQYF. The CDR3 DNA reads TGTGCCGGCAGTTACCTCGGGGGTCGGGAGCAGTACTTC.

The rearrangement uses TRBV6-5 and TRBJ1-6, with 7 nucleotides matching TRBD1. Germline V gene sequence: CDR1 MNHEY, CDR2 SVGAGI. Trimming removed 4 bases from V and 8 bases from J; junction bases left unmatched: 8. This CDR3 is built from 15 residues. CDR3 sequence: CASSSTWTGDSPLHF. The CDR3 DNA is TGTGCCAGCAGTTCCACCTGGACAGGTGATTCACCCCTCCACTTT.

This clonotype was found many times. The rearrangement uses TRBV10-3 and TRBJ2-7; tentative D call: TRBD1 (5 bases). The germline gives CDR1 ENHRY, CDR2 SYGVKD. With 1 base removed from V and 3 bases from J, the gap between germline ends came to 19 bases. The CDR3 consists of 17 residues. The CDR3, as DNA: TGTGCCATCAGTGAGTTCTCTGTATGGGGCCTAATCTACGAGCAGTACTTC. Translating gives CAISEFSVWGLIYEQYF.

This clonotype showed up just once. Here the CDR3 reads CASSQDKVAGANVLTF. In DNA form, the CDR3 reads TGTGCCAGCAGCCAAGACAAAGTAGCTGGGGCCAACGTCCTGACTTTC. The V call is TRBV14, the J call TRBJ2-6; D not certain. This CDR3 has 16 amino acids. Germline V gene data show CDR1 as SGHDN and CDR2 as FVKESK. V lost 0 bases to trimming and J lost 2 bases, with 8 bases between them.

The V gene is TRBV30, the J gene TRBJ2-7; 8 bases agree with TRBD1. With V trimmed by 4 bases and J by 0 bases, 8 bases remained unmatched. Germline loops: CDR1 GTSNPN, CDR2 SVGIG (reference sequence). The CDR3 covers 15 residues. CDR3 region: CAWINTGGSSYEQYF. CDR3 in DNA: TGTGCCTGGATCAATACAGGGGGTAGCTCCTACGAGCAGTACTTC.

The gene calls are TRBV29-1 and TRBJ2-3, with D perhaps TRBD2 (5 bases). CDR1 and CDR2 from the germline V gene are SQVTM and ANQGSEA. Deletions cut 6 bases from V and 2 bases from J, with 15 bases between. The CDR3 spans 14 residues. Here the CDR3 reads CSVATSGNTDTQYF. In nucleotides, the CDR3 is TGCAGCGTCGCCACAAGCGGAAACACAGATACGCAGTATTTT.

Comment on this clonotype: The germline gene is not matched at one end of the junction; a read error may be the cause. This chain links TRBV4-1 with TRBJ2-3, with 12 bases that match TRBD2. Germline lookup yields CDR1 MGHRA and CDR2 YSYEKL. The CDR3 consists of 16 residues. This CDR3 is CAGSSRLAGATDTQYF. The DNA for the CDR3 is TGCGCCGGCAGCTCTAGACTAGCGGGGGCCACAGATACGCAGTATTTT.

The chain uses TRBV6-5 and TRBJ1-1; 7 positions agree with TRBD1. Germline CDR1 and CDR2: MNHEY and SVGAGI. This CDR3 spans 13 amino acids. V shed 6 bases, J shed 2 bases, and the junction held 3 bases outside the gene matches. CDR3 loop: CASRDRVNTEAFF. The CDR3 bases are TGTGCCAGCAGAGACAGGGTAAACACTGAAGCTTTCTTT.

This chain uses TRBV6-5 with TRBJ2-7; TRBD1 matches at 8 bases. Germline CDR1 reads MNHEY; CDR2 reads SVGAGI. J lost 0 bases, V lost 4 bases, and 14 bases had no gene match. The CDR3 is made up of 18 amino acids. CDR3 in DNA: TGTGCCAGCAGTTGCTCGACTCATGGACAGGGACGCTCCTACGAGCAGTACTTC. Protein: CASSCSTHGQGRSYEQYF.

V is TRBV2 and J is TRBJ2-5, with 7 nucleotides matching TRBD1. The CDR3 runs to 16 residues. Germline CDR1 SNHLY, CDR2 FYNNEI. V shed 7 bases and J 0 bases; nucleotides not matched to a gene: 11. For the CDR3, the DNA is TGTGCCAGCAAACAGGGGCCTAATATAGACCAAGAGACCCAGTACTTC. It is translated as CASKQGPNIDQETQYF.

In DNA, the CDR3 is TGTGCCAGCAGCTTAGCCTCACGGACAGGGGGCTCTGGGGCCAACGTCCTGACTTTC. It specifies CASSLASRTGGSGANVLTF. The rearrangement joins TRBV7-9 to TRBJ2-6, with TRBD1 matching over 10 bases. The CDR3 consists of 19 residues. Germline V CDR1 and CDR2: SEHNR, FQNEAQ (reference sequence). V lost 0 bases and J lost 0; bases outside the gene matches: 5.